This section outlines one TCR beta chain sequence together with its context. As yet, its antigen is unknown. These data are taken from a study of T cell responses to AZD1222 COVID-19 vaccine. Whole-study findings and limits: Donors in the cohort were predominantly white British and more often female, and clonal diversity was possibly underestimated. CD4 TCRs associated with vaccination spanned spike, dominating at 160-218 and 743-854. Recipients of two AZD1222 doses showed rising Spike-specific TCR breadth and depth. In all cases, repertoires were sampled only after the peak T cell response.

TCRdb keeps only in-frame clones here, not all; method: immunoSEQ multiplex PCR. The sample records 130,000 to 150,000 clones, roughly 87% being singletons. V trimming: 6 bases; J trimming: 2 bases; junction bases outside the gene matches: 3. The germline V gene has CDR1 SGHAT and CDR2 FQNNGV. The CDR3 is made up of 14 amino acids. The chain has TRBV11-2 and TRBJ2-3, with 9 bases identical to TRBD1. Sample: peripheral blood, taken on day 0 of AZD1222 vaccination. This clonotype was sampled from an adult in good health. The CDR3 reads CASRLQGATDTQYF. The DNA of the CDR3 is TGTGCCAGCAGACTACAGGGGGCCACAGATACGCAGTATTTT.